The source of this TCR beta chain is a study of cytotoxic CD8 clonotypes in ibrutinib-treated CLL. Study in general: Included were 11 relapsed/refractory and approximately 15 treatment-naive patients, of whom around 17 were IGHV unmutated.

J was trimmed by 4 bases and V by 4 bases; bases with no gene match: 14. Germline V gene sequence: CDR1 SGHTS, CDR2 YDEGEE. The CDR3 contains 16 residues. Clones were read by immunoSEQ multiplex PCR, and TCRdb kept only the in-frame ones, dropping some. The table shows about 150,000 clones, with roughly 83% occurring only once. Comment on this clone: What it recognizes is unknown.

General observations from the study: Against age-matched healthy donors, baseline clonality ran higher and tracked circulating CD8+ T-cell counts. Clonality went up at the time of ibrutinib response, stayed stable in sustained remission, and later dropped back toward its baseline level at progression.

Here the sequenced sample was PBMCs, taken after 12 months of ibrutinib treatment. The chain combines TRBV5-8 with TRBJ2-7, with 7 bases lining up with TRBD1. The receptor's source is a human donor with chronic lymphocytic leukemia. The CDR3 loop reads CASSLPASAGGYEQYF. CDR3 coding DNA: TGTGCCAGCAGCCTCCCCGCGAGTGCAGGGGGTTACGAGCAGTACTTC.